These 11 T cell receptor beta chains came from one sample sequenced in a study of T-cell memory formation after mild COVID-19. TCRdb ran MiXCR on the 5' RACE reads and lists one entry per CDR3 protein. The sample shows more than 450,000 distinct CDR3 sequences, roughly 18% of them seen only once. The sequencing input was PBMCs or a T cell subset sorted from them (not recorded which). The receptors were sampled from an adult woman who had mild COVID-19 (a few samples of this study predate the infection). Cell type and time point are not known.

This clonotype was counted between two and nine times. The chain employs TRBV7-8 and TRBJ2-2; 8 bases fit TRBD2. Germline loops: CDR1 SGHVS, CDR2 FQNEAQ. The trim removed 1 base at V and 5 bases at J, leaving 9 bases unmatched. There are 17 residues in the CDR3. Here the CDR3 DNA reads TGTGCCAGCAGCTTAGGCTCGAGCGGGGGACTAACCGGGGAGCTGTTTTTT. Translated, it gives CASSLGSSGGLTGELFF.

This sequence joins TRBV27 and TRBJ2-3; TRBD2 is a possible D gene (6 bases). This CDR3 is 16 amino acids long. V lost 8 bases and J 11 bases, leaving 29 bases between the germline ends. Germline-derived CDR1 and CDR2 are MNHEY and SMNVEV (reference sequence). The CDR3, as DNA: TGTGCCAGCCAGCAATGGGGGGTAGCGGAAACCTACGAGCAGTATTTT. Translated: CASQQWGVAETYEQYF.

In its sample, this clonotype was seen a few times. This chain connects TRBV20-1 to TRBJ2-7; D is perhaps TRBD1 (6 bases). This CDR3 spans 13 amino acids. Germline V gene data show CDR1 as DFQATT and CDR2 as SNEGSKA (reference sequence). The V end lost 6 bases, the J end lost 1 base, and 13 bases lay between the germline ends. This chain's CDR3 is CSALQGTSYEQYF. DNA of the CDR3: TGCAGTGCCTTACAGGGAACTTCCTACGAGCAGTACTTC.

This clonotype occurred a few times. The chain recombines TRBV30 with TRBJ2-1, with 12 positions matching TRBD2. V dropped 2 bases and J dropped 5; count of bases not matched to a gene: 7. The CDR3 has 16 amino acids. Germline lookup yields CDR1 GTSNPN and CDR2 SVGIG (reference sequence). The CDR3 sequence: CAWSSRTSGANNEQFF. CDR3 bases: TGTGCCTGGAGTTCGAGGACTAGCGGGGCCAACAATGAGCAGTTCTTC.

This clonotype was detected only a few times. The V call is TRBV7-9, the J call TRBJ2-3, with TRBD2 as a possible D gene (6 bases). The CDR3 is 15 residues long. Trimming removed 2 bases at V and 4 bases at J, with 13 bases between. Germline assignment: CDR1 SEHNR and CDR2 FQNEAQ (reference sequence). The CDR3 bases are TGTGCCAGCAGCTTAACGGCTAGCGCGGCAGATACGCAGTATTTT. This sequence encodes CASSLTASAADTQYF. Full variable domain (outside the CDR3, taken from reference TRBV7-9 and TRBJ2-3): DTGVSQNPRHKITKRGQNVTFRCDPISEHNRLYWYRQTLGQGPEFLTYFQNEAQLEKSRLLSDRFSAERPKGSFSTLEIQRTEQGDSAMYLCASSLTASAADTQYFGPGTRLTVL.

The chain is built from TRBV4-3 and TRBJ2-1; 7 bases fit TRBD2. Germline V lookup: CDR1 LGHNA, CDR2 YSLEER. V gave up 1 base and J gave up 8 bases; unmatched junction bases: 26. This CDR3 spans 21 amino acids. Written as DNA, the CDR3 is TGCGCCAGCAGCCAAGTCTTGTGGGAGGGGAACGCGGACGGCTGGGCCGATGAGCAGTTCTTC. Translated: CASSQVLWEGNADGWADEQFF.

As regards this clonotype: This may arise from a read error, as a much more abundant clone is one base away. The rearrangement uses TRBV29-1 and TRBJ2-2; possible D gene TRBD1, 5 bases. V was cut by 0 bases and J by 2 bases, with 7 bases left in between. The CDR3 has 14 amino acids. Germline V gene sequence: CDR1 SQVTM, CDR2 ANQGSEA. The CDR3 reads CSVEEGVNTGELFF. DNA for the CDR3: TGCAGCGTTGAAGAAGGGGTAAACACCGGGGAGCTGTTTTTT.

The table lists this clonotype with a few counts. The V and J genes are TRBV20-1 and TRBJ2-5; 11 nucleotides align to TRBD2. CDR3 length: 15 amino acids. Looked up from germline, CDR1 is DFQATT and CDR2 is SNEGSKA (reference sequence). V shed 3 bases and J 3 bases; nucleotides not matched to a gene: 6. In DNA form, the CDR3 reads TGCAGTGCTAGGACCAGACTAGCGGGAAAAGAGACCCAGTACTTC. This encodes CSARTRLAGKETQYF.

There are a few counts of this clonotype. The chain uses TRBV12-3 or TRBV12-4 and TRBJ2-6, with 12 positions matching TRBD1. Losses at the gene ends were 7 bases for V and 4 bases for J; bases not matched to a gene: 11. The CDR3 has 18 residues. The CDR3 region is CASTPPRDRGRGANVLTF. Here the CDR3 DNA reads TGTGCCAGCACCCCACCCCGGGACAGGGGGCGCGGGGCCAACGTCCTGACTTTC.

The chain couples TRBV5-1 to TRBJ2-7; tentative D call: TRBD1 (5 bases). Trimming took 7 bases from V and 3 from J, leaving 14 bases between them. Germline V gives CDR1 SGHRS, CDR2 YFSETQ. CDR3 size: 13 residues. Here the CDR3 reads CASAPGSLYEQYF. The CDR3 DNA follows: TGCGCCAGCGCCCCAGGGTCTCTCTACGAGCAGTACTTC. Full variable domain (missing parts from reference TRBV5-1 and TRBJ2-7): KAGVTQTPRYLIKTRGQQVTLSCSPISGHRSVSWYQQTPGQGLQFLFEYFSETQRNKGNFPGRFSGRQFSNSRSEMNVSTLELGDSALYLCASAPGSLYEQYFGPGTRLTVT.

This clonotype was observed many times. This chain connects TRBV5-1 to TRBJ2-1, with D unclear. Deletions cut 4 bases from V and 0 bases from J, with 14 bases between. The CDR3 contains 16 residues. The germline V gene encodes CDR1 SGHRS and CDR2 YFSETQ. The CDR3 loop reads CASSPMPASSYNEQFF. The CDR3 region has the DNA TGCGCCAGCAGCCCTATGCCTGCTAGCTCCTACAATGAGCAGTTCTTC.